A selection of T cell receptor beta chains follows, all from one sample in a study of vaccination effects on CD4 cells after COVID-19. The table came from immunoSEQ multiplex PCR; TCRdb's copy has only in-frame clones and leaves some out. This sample has tens of thousands of clones, with around 80% found just once. Their cognate antigens are unknown. The input for sequencing was CD4+ T cells from PBMCs cultured with HCoV-OC43 spike peptides, taken after COVID-19 vaccination. The receptors were gathered from a human donor who received a COVID-19 vaccine. Both conserved end residues are part of each CDR3. D genes are given only for firm matches. Only some rows state a clone size, as once, few, many or a class for expanded clones.

d_gene	j_gene	abundance	v_gene	len	CDR3aa	CDR3nt
TRBD2	TRBJ2-5	.	TRBV11-3	15	CASSLSSGGQETQYF	TGTGCCAGCAGCCTCTCTAGCGGAGGACAAGAGACCCAGTACTTC
.	TRBJ2-3	.	TRBV7-8	13	CASSLIMTDTQYF	TGTGCCAGCAGCTTAATAATGACAGATACGCAGTATTTT
.	TRBJ2-2	once	TRBV2	13	CASSGGYTGELFF	TGTGCCAGCAGTGGGGGGTACACCGGGGAGCTGTTTTTT
.	TRBJ1-1	few	TRBV11-2	14	CASSLSSANTEAFF	TGTGCCAGCAGCTTATCTTCGGCGAACACTGAAGCTTTCTTT
.	TRBJ2-1	.	TRBV5-1	12	CASTDTVNEQFF	TGCGCCAGCACCGACACGGTCAATGAGCAGTTCTTC
TRBD1	TRBJ2-7	.	TRBV5-1	16	CASSLSPGTGIYEQYF	TGCGCCAGCAGCTTGTCACCCGGGACAGGGATCTACGAGCAGTACTTC
.	TRBJ2-1	.	TRBV29-1	11	CSVSLNLEQFF	TGCAGCGTTAGTCTTAATTTGGAGCAGTTCTTC
.	TRBJ2-7	.	TRBV7-7	15	CASSPRSGGSYEQYF	TGTGCCAGCAGCCCGCGTTCCGGCGGCTCCTACGAGCAGTACTTC
.	TRBJ1-1	.	TRBV3-1/TRBV3-2	14	CASSPFVMGGVAFF	TGTGCCAGCAGCCCTTTCGTTATGGGTGGTGTAGCTTTCTTT
TRBD1	TRBJ1-3	.	TRBV6-5	13	CASRDSYLDTIYF	TGTGCCAGCCGGGACAGCTACCTGGACACCATATATTTT
.	TRBJ1-6	.	TRBV3-1/TRBV3-2	14	CASSQGTANSPLHF	TGTGCCAGCAGCCAGGGGACTGCGAATTCACCCCTCCACTTT
.	TRBJ1-6	.	TRBV30	16	CAWSVVHAAGNSPLHF	TGTGCCTGGAGTGTCGTCCACGCAGCCGGGAATTCACCCCTCCACTTT
TRBD1	TRBJ1-2	few	TRBV2	14	CASNDRGLPYGYTF	TGTGCCAGCAACGACAGGGGGTTACCGTATGGCTACACCTTC
.	TRBJ1-2	once	TRBV5-1	14	CASSLDRENYGYTF	TGCGCCAGCAGCTTGGATCGGGAAAACTATGGCTACACCTTC
TRBD2	TRBJ2-5	.	TRBV2	17	CASSDVWAGGYQETQYF	TGTGCCAGCAGTGACGTGTGGGCGGGGGGGTACCAAGAGACCCAGTACTTC
TRBD1	TRBJ2-1	.	TRBV5-1	16	CASSSGTGGVYNEQFF	TGCGCCAGCAGCTCTGGGACAGGGGGGGTCTACAATGAGCAGTTCTTC
TRBD2	TRBJ2-1	.	TRBV3-1/TRBV3-2	14	CATAGLAGLGEQFF	TGTGCCACGGCTGGACTAGCGGGATTGGGTGAGCAGTTCTTC
.	TRBJ1-1	.	TRBV6-5	13	CASKRIMNTEAFF	TGTGCCAGCAAGCGAATAATGAACACTGAAGCTTTCTTT
.	TRBJ1-1	.	TRBV2	14	CASSVKDGNTEAFF	TGTGCCAGCAGTGTTAAGGACGGGAACACTGAAGCTTTCTTT
TRBD1	TRBJ1-1	.	TRBV6-5	15	CASSSRTGGATEAFF	TGTGCCAGCAGTTCTAGGACAGGGGGCGCAACTGAAGCTTTCTTT
TRBD2	TRBJ2-5	.	TRBV7-9	17	CASIPGLAGAPMETQYF	TGTGCCAGCATTCCCGGACTAGCGGGGGCGCCGATGGAGACCCAGTACTTC
TRBD2	TRBJ2-7	few	TRBV4-1	15	CASSHQRGGLYEQYF	TGCGCCAGCAGCCACCAGCGGGGGGGCTTGTACGAGCAGTACTTC
.	TRBJ1-1	.	TRBV5-4	13	CASSLLPRGEAFF	TGTGCCAGCAGCTTGCTCCCCCGGGGTGAAGCTTTCTTT
.	TRBJ2-2	.	TRBV6-5	15	CASSYAQANTGELFF	TGTGCCAGCAGTTACGCCCAAGCGAACACCGGGGAGCTGTTTTTT
TRBD1	TRBJ1-4	.	TRBV6-5	16	CASSYRTGGGKEKLFF	TGTGCCAGCAGTTACCGGACAGGGGGGGGGAAAGAAAAACTGTTTTTT
.	TRBJ2-5	few	TRBV18	12	CASQKGQETQYF	TGTGCCAGCCAGAAGGGACAAGAGACCCAGTACTTC
.	TRBJ2-7	.	TRBV3-1/TRBV3-2	14	CASSYLPGSYEQYF	TGTGCCAGCAGCTACCTACCGGGTTCCTACGAGCAGTACTTC
.	TRBJ1-1	.	TRBV2	14	CASQTGPGFTEAFF	TGTGCCAGCCAGACAGGCCCAGGGTTCACTGAAGCTTTCTTT
.	TRBJ2-1	.	TRBV19	14	CASRLLGTLNEQFF	TGTGCCAGCCGCCTTCTCGGGACGCTAAATGAGCAGTTCTTC
TRBD2	TRBJ2-7	few	TRBV7-9	16	CASSRTGTTFSYEQYF	TGTGCCAGCAGCAGAACCGGGACTACCTTTTCCTACGAGCAGTACTTC
.	TRBJ2-1	.	TRBV15	14	CATSRGLQSGEQFF	TGTGCCACCAGCAGAGGTCTTCAAAGTGGTGAGCAGTTCTTC
.	TRBJ1-1	.	TRBV4-2	16	CASSQAGVGEDTEAFF	TGTGCCAGCAGCCAAGCCGGGGTAGGGGAAGACACTGAAGCTTTCTTT
TRBD1	TRBJ1-2	medium-sized	TRBV27	15	CASSFADRANYGYTF	TGTGCCAGCAGTTTTGCAGACAGGGCTAACTATGGCTACACCTTC
TRBD2	TRBJ2-1	.	TRBV2	15	CASSQTRTSGRVWFF	TGTGCCAGCAGTCAAACGAGGACTAGCGGGAGGGTGTGGTTCTTC
.	TRBJ1-1	few	TRBV3-1/TRBV3-2	13	CASSAQLNTEAFF	TGTGCCAGCAGCGCCCAGTTGAACACTGAAGCTTTCTTT
.	TRBJ1-4	once	TRBV15	14	CATGPGKLGEKLFF	TGTGCCACCGGTCCGGGGAAGTTAGGGGAAAAACTGTTTTTT
.	TRBJ2-1	few	TRBV18	15	CASSPYRDIYNEQFF	TGTGCCAGCTCACCATACCGGGACATCTACAATGAGCAGTTCTTC